This T cell receptor beta chain emerged from a study of blood T cells in healthy people across ages. All donors came from Russia, were Caucasian and healthy, and spanned ages about 6 to 90. Next came a second PCR, run for about 7 to 12 cycles, which used a sample-barcoded 5' primer along with a J-beta primer mix. TCRdb passed the 5' RACE reads through MiXCR, listing each CDR3 protein once. Found here are around 850,000 distinct CDR3 sequences, about 37% of them singletons; the top ten hold about an eighth. Germline CDR1 and CDR2: SGHDN and FVKESK. V lost 2 bases and J lost 6, with 8 bases in between. The CDR3 spans 13 residues.

The material sequenced was blood. The sequence was obtained from a man younger than 30 in good health. The genes are TRBV14 and TRBJ2-1, with D maybe TRBD2 (6 bases). The CDR3 is CASSQWGGNEQFF. CDR3 DNA sequence: TGTGCCAGCAGCCAATGGGGAGGCAATGAGCAGTTCTTC. Full variable domain (missing parts from reference TRBV14 and TRBJ2-1): EAGVTQFPSHSVIEKGQTVTLRCDPISGHDNLYWYRRVMGKEIKFLLHFVKESKQDESGMPNNRFLAERTGGTYSTLKVQPAELEDSGVYFCASSQWGGNEQFFGPGTRLTVL.